This record looks at one TCR beta chain sequence and its context. All enrollees were roughly 18 to 95 years old and from approximately 25 US areas. Two consecutive negative NP/OP PCR tests, clearance, or resolved symptoms defined Cohort 3 recovery. This sample was taken from a study of blood T cell repertoires in COVID-19. The CDR3 has 14 amino acids. CDR1 is WSHSY and CDR2 is SAAADI in the germline V gene. Trimming cost V 6 bases and J 3 bases; bases outside gene matches: 5. As processed by the authors: Reference gene primer amplification yielded estimated nucleated cell counts. The data were produced by immunoSEQ multiplex PCR, yet TCRdb's version contains in-frame clones alone and is incomplete. The DNA gave D and trimming, while V, J and clone size come from that table. The table includes approximately 400,000 clones, 80% to 90% detected once.

The receptor's source is a young man who had recovered from COVID-19. This sequence joins TRBV10-2 and TRBJ1-1; 9 bases agree with TRBD1. Sequencing was done on a sample of PBMCs or T cells enriched from blood (not recorded which). The CDR3 protein is CASSRDRVYTEAFF. CDR3 sequence (DNA): TGCGCCAGCAGCCGGGACAGGGTGTACACTGAAGCTTTCTTT.